Listed below are T cell receptor beta chains from one sample, sequenced in a study of blood T cell repertoires in COVID-19. Assay: immunoSEQ multiplex PCR; the TCRdb copy retains only in-frame clones and omits some. The sample holds 250,000 to 300,000 clones; roughly 91% are singletons and the top ten take 2.9%. Sequenced input: PBMCs or T cells enriched from blood (not recorded which). Receptor source: a woman aged 45-65 years who had been exposed to COVID-19. The CDR3 runs from the conserved cysteine through the conserved F or W. Each record gives: D gene, clone size, J gene, V gene, CDR3 protein, CDR3 DNA. D genes are given only for firm matches. Size is omitted from some rows. Given values are once, few, many or a class for expanded clones.

TRBD2,.,TRBJ2-1,TRBV5-1,CASSLDSGGAMYEQFF,TGCGCCAGCAGCTTGGATAGCGGGGGGGCAATGTATGAGCAGTTCTTC
TRBD2,.,TRBJ2-5,TRBV9,CASSLTRLAGGKETQYF,TGTGCCAGCAGCCTAACCCGACTAGCGGGGGGAAAAGAGACCCAGTACTTC
TRBD1,few,TRBJ1-2,TRBV2,CASSVRTGSGFYGYTF,TGTGCCAGCAGTGTACGGACAGGGTCAGGTTTTTATGGCTACACCTTC
.,.,TRBJ1-6,TRBV10-3,CAISESSEDNSPLHF,TGTGCCATCAGTGAGTCGAGTGAGGATAATTCACCCCTCCACTTT
.,.,TRBJ2-7,TRBV4-1,CASSQGKGVEQYF,TGCGCCAGCAGCCAAGGTAAAGGGGTCGAGCAGTACTTC
.,.,TRBJ1-5,TRBV2,CASNQDNQPQHF,TGTGCCAGCAACCAGGACAATCAGCCCCAGCATTTT
.,.,TRBJ1-5,TRBV28,CASSSNGGGYGNQPQHF,TGTGCCAGCAGTTCCAACGGAGGCGGATACGGCAATCAGCCCCAGCATTTT
TRBD1,.,TRBJ1-2,TRBV2,CASSRAGTAEYGYTF,TGTGCCAGCAGCAGAGCAGGGACAGCGGAGTATGGCTACACCTTC
.,.,TRBJ2-5,TRBV29-1,CSVAKQVQETQYF,TGCAGCGTAGCTAAACAGGTCCAAGAGACCCAGTACTTC
.,.,TRBJ1-2,TRBV3-1/TRBV3-2,CASSQDSQSGYGYTF,TGTGCCAGCAGCCAAGATTCGCAAAGCGGCTATGGCTACACCTTC
.,.,TRBJ2-5,TRBV7-2,CASSLDSRIETQYF,TGTGCCAGCAGCTTGGACAGCCGTATAGAGACCCAGTACTTC
.,.,TRBJ2-7,TRBV3-1/TRBV3-2,CASSSKWLASEQYF,TGTGCCAGCAGCTCCAAGTGGCTCGCTTCCGAGCAGTACTTC
.,.,TRBJ1-2,TRBV30,CAFSTAGYTF,TGTGCCTTTTCGACAGCTGGCTACACCTTC
TRBD2,once,TRBJ2-5,TRBV5-1,CASSVTGRGSEETQYF,TGCGCCAGCAGCGTGACCGGGAGGGGCTCCGAAGAGACCCAGTACTTC
.,.,TRBJ2-7,TRBV19,CASSSRLASTYEQYF,TGTGCCAGTAGTAGTCGCCTAGCTTCTACCTACGAGCAGTACTTC
.,.,TRBJ1-1,TRBV27,CASGPGEAFF,TGTGCCAGCGGCCCGGGGGAAGCTTTCTTT
TRBD2,.,TRBJ2-1,TRBV9,CASSLERGAYNEQFF,TGTGCCAGCAGCCTCGAGCGGGGGGCCTACAATGAGCAGTTCTTC
.,.,TRBJ1-4,TRBV27,CASSETRGRVGEKLFF,TGTGCCAGCAGTGAGACTAGGGGCAGGGTGGGGGAAAAACTGTTTTTT
TRBD1,few,TRBJ1-3,TRBV11-2,CASSIGTGVYSGNTIYF,TGTGCCAGCAGCATCGGGACAGGGGTTTACTCTGGAAACACCATATATTTT
.,once,TRBJ1-1,TRBV3-1/TRBV3-2,CASSAYTGNTEAFF,TGTGCCAGCAGCGCGTATACGGGGAACACTGAAGCTTTCTTT
TRBD2,.,TRBJ2-7,TRBV28,CASRKAGPSYEQYF,TGTGCCAGCAGAAAAGCGGGGCCCTCCTACGAGCAGTACTTC
TRBD1,.,TRBJ2-6,TRBV23-1,CASSRWDSDRPHSGANVLTF,TGCGCCAGCAGTCGCTGGGATTCGGACAGGCCTCACTCTGGGGCCAACGTCCTGACTTTC
.,.,TRBJ2-5,TRBV7-8,CASSSKGRYQETQYF,TGTGCCAGCAGCTCGAAAGGCAGGTACCAAGAGACCCAGTACTTC